Listed here are 32 T cell receptor beta chains from one sample, sequenced in a study of blood T cells in healthy people across ages. A second PCR, run for roughly 7 to 11 cycles, used a sample-barcoded 5' primer plus a J-beta primer mix. TCRdb re-analysed the 5' RACE reads in MiXCR, keeping a single row per CDR3 protein. The repertoire consists of some 860,000 distinct CDR3 sequences, with more than 55% occurring once and the leading ten covering roughly 26%. Sequenced input: blood. These TCRs come from a man in his forties or fifties in good health.

This clonotype was found a few times. The junction does not match germline at one end; this may be a read error. The V and J genes are TRBV7-3 and TRBJ2-3; 13 positions agree with TRBD2. This CDR3 contains 18 residues. Germline loops: CDR1 SGHTA, CDR2 FQGTGA. The CDR3 DNA is TGTGCCATCAGCGCCTCCGGGACTAGCGGGGACTTGACAGATACGCAGTATTTT. It translates to CAISASGTSGDLTDTQYF.

V is TRBV12-3 or TRBV12-4 and J is TRBJ2-1; 7 nucleotides agree with TRBD2. This CDR3 is 15 amino acids long. J gave up 10 bases and V 1 base, and 10 bases lay outside the gene matches. CDR3 region: CASSLGGSPTGEQFF. Here the CDR3 DNA reads TGTGCCAGCAGTTTAGGCGGGAGCCCCACCGGGGAGCAGTTCTTC.

This chain uses TRBV24-1 with TRBJ2-3; D is possibly TRBD2 (5 bases). Germline CDR1 is KGHDR and CDR2 is SFDVKD. The CDR3 runs 13 residues. Trimming removed 8 bases at V and 5 bases at J, with 13 bases between. The CDR3 is CATTDLSGDTQYF. Here the CDR3 DNA reads TGTGCCACCACCGATCTGAGCGGAGATACGCAGTATTTT.

This clonotype turned up a few times. The chain has TRBV27 and TRBJ2-7, with no clear D. The V and J ends lost 5 bases and 0 bases respectively, with 17 bases between them. The CDR3 contains 16 residues. Looked up from germline, CDR1 is MNHEY and CDR2 is SMNVEV (reference sequence). The CDR3 DNA follows: TGTGCCAGCAGTCCCCTGGGCGCACCCAGCTCCTACGAGCAGTACTTC. Protein: CASSPLGAPSSYEQYF.

The V and J genes are TRBV7-6 and TRBJ2-7; D might be TRBD2 (6 bases). The CDR3 length is 13 residues. In germline, CDR1 is SGHVS, CDR2 FNYEAQ. V dropped 1 base and J dropped 6 bases, with 10 bases sitting between them. CDR3: CASSLGTAGEQYF. Here the CDR3 DNA reads TGTGCCAGCAGCTTAGGTACAGCGGGCGAGCAGTACTTC.

J is TRBJ1-1 and V is TRBV3-1, with D hard to call. V lost 6 bases and J 4 bases, leaving 15 bases between the germline ends. Germline V lookup: CDR1 LGHDT, CDR2 YNNKEL (reference sequence). There are 14 residues in the CDR3. The CDR3 reads CASSTIHLGTEAFF. DNA of the CDR3: TGTGCCAGCAGTACCATTCATCTGGGCACTGAAGCTTTCTTT. The full variable domain, completed using reference TRBV3-1 and TRBJ1-1, is DTAVSQTPKYLVTQMGNDKSIKCEQNLGHDTMYWYKQDSKKFLKIMFSYNNKELIINETVPNRFSPKSPDKAHLNLHINSLELGDSAVYFCASSTIHLGTEAFFGQGTRLTVV.

The rearrangement links TRBV29-1 to TRBJ2-3, with 9 bases aligning to TRBD2. The CDR3 sequence is 14 residues long. CDR1 and CDR2 (germline): SQVTM, ANQGSEA. V gave up 8 bases and J gave up 1 base; unmatched junction bases: 7. In DNA form, the CDR3 reads TGCAGCTCGCGGACTAGCGTCGGCACAGATACGCAGTATTTT. This translates into CSSRTSVGTDTQYF.

For this clonotype: The germline gene is not matched at one end of the junction; a read error may be the cause. This rearrangement joins TRBV7-6 to TRBJ2-4, with TRBD2 identical over 14 bases. The CDR3 has 21 amino acids. Germline-derived CDR1 and CDR2 are SGHVS and FNYEAQ. The CDR3 spells CAGSLEPRTSGGTLAKNIQYF. The CDR3 DNA reads TGTGCCGGCAGCCTCGAACCCAGGACTAGCGGGGGGACGCTAGCCAAGAACATTCAGTACTTC. Filled out from reference TRBV7-6 and TRBJ2-4, the complete variable domain reads GAGVSQSPRYKVTKRGQDVALRCDPISGHVSLYWYRQALGQGPEFLTYFNYEAQQDKSGLPNDRFSAERPEGSISTLTIQRTEQRDSAMYRCAGSLEPRTSGGTLAKNIQYFGAGTRLSVL.

The chain uses TRBV20-1 and TRBJ2-4; perhaps D is TRBD1 or TRBD2 (5 bases each). V shed 6 bases and J shed 7 bases, with 19 bases lying between them. Germline V gives CDR1 DFQATT, CDR2 SNEGSKA (reference sequence). The CDR3 runs to 14 residues. The CDR3 here is CSAPTIGEYNIQYF. The CDR3 bases are TGCAGTGCCCCAACTATAGGGGAGTATAACATTCAGTACTTC.

The rearrangement uses TRBV3-1 and TRBJ1-1; D is unresolved. There are 15 residues in the CDR3. Trimming stripped 3 bases from V and 1 base from J, with 12 bases between. Germline lookup yields CDR1 LGHDT and CDR2 YNNKEL (reference sequence). The CDR3 bases are TGTGCCAGCAGCCATGGGGTCCGAGCGAACACTGAAGCTTTCTTT. Its protein is CASSHGVRANTEAFF.

The chain is built from TRBV10-3 and TRBJ1-1; D not certain. Germline CDR1 ENHRY, CDR2 SYGVKD. Trimming cost V 3 bases and J 6 bases, with 17 bases left between them. The CDR3 extends over 15 amino acids. This CDR3 reads CAISDWAGRSPEAFF. In DNA, the CDR3 is TGTGCCATCAGTGATTGGGCTGGACGTTCCCCTGAAGCTTTCTTT.

The sample holds one count of this clonotype. V gene TRBV7-8 combines with J gene TRBJ1-3; possibly TRBD1 for D (5 bases). V was clipped by 5 bases and J by 2 bases, with 13 bases between them. This CDR3 contains 15 residues. The germline CDR1 and CDR2 sequences are SGHVS and FQNEAQ. The CDR3 protein is CASSPAGTAGNTIYF. CDR3 coding DNA: TGTGCCAGCAGCCCAGCCGGGACTGCTGGAAACACCATATATTTT.

The chain employs TRBV12-3 or TRBV12-4 and TRBJ1-5; possibly TRBD1 for D (5 bases). Trimming shortened V by 5 bases and J by 4 bases, and 15 bases separated the two germline ends. The CDR3 extends over 15 amino acids. CDR3 protein: CASSPTRGDNQPQHF. Written as DNA, the CDR3 is TGTGCCAGCAGTCCGACGCGGGGGGATAATCAGCCCCAGCATTTT.

V is TRBV9 and J is TRBJ2-3; D is ambiguous. Germline V lookup: CDR1 SGDLS, CDR2 YYNGEE. Trimming removed 3 bases from V and 7 bases from J, with 12 bases in between. The CDR3 consists of 13 residues. CDR3 bases: TGTGCCAGCAGCGACCCGGCTCGAAATACGCAGTATTTT. This gives the protein CASSDPARNTQYF.

The chain employs TRBV29-1 and TRBJ1-2; the D is unclear. This CDR3 is built from 11 residues. The germline V and J ends were trimmed by 7 bases and 6 bases, with 12 bases remaining between them. CDR1 and CDR2 from the germline V gene are SQVTM and ANQGSEA. In nucleotides, the CDR3 is TGCAGCGCCGGAGGGCAGGATGGCTACACCTTC. It encodes CSAGGQDGYTF.

The table lists this clonotype with many counts. For the CDR3, the DNA is TGCAGTGCTAGCGGAGAACTCACAGATACGCAGTATTTT. It codes for CSASGELTDTQYF. The chain combines TRBV20-1 with TRBJ2-3; D uncertain. Trimming left V 3 bases short and J 2 bases short, with 9 bases between. The germline CDR1 and CDR2 sequences are DFQATT and SNEGSKA (reference sequence). This CDR3 has 13 amino acids.

A few counts support this clonotype. This chain links TRBV28 with TRBJ2-7; D gene ambiguous. V was shortened by 5 bases and J by 2 bases, with 13 bases between the two germline ends. The CDR3 totals 14 residues. Germline V lookup: CDR1 MDHEN, CDR2 SYDVKM. CDR3 region: CASSKSAATYEQYF. In DNA form, the CDR3 reads TGTGCCAGCAGTAAGTCCGCAGCCACCTACGAGCAGTACTTC. The variable domain in full, with the rest retrieved from reference TRBV28 and TRBJ2-7, is DVKVTQSSRYLVKRTGEKVFLECVQDMDHENMFWYRQDPGLGLRLIYFSYDVKMKEKGDIPEGYSVSREKKERFSLILESASTNQTSMYLCASSKSAATYEQYFGPGTRLTVT.

The chain combines TRBV28 with TRBJ2-5; D might be TRBD2 (7 bases). The CDR3 is 15 residues long. Germline lookup yields CDR1 MDHEN and CDR2 SYDVKM. With 6 bases removed from V and 1 base from J, the gap between germline ends came to 15 bases. CDR3 sequence (DNA): TGTGCCAGCAGCCCCGGCGGGGGCCTCCAAGAGACCCAGTACTTC. This codes for CASSPGGGLQETQYF.

There are a few counts of this clonotype. This CDR3 reads CAISEPGQALKGDTQYF. CDR3 in DNA: TGTGCCATCAGTGAGCCCGGACAGGCCCTGAAGGGAGATACGCAGTATTTT. The V gene is TRBV10-3, the J gene TRBJ2-3, with TRBD1 matching 7 bases. Per the germline V gene, CDR1 is ENHRY and CDR2 is SYGVKD. The CDR3 is made up of 17 amino acids. V lost 2 bases to trimming and J lost 5 bases; unmatched junction nucleotides: 13.

The chain has TRBV29-1 and TRBJ2-5, with a tentative D call TRBD1 (8 bases). Germline V gene sequence: CDR1 SQVTM, CDR2 ANQGSEA. This CDR3 has 13 residues. Trimming cost V 5 bases and J 11 bases, with 21 bases left between them. CDR3 sequence: CSVRGQGGDEQYF. As DNA, the CDR3 is TGCAGCGTTCGTGGACAGGGAGGGGATGAGCAGTACTTC.

The chain combines TRBV20-1 with TRBJ1-6; D not resolved. Germline V gene lookup returns CDR1 DFQATT and CDR2 SNEGSKA (reference sequence). Trimming shortened V by 3 bases and J by 9 bases, and 15 bases separated the two germline ends. The CDR3 totals 14 residues. The CDR3 here is CSASDLMDLSPLHF. In nucleotides, the CDR3 is TGCAGTGCTAGCGATCTAATGGATCTTTCACCCCTCCACTTT.

This clonotype came up a few times. V and J are TRBV29-1 and TRBJ2-7; no clear D gene. Trimming removed 5 bases at V and 0 bases at J, with 11 bases between. CDR3 length equals 13 residues. Germline V CDR1 and CDR2: SQVTM, ANQGSEA. The chain's CDR3 is CSVTRSASYEQYF. CDR3 bases: TGCAGCGTTACCAGAAGCGCCTCCTACGAGCAGTACTTC.

The V and J genes are TRBV6-1 and TRBJ2-7; perhaps TRBD2 as D (5 bases). V gave up 4 bases and J gave up 5 bases, with 24 bases separating them. Looked up from germline, CDR1 is MNHNS and CDR2 is SASEGT. This CDR3 has 17 residues. The CDR3 is CASSGTARGVGIDEQYF. The CDR3 coding sequence is TGTGCCAGCAGTGGAACTGCACGGGGAGTCGGGATTGACGAGCAGTACTTC.

Only a few counts were recorded for this clonotype. The chain links TRBV12-3 or TRBV12-4 to TRBJ2-5, with TRBD2 identical over 12 bases. CDR3 length: 14 amino acids. The V gene end was trimmed by 6 bases and the J gene end by 5 bases; junction bases not matched to a gene: 4. CDR3 sequence: CASRLTSGGETQYF. The CDR3 DNA reads as TGTGCCAGCAGGCTGACTAGCGGGGGCGAGACCCAGTACTTC.

The genes are TRBV9 and TRBJ2-5; D is possibly TRBD1 (6 bases). Trimming shortened V by 4 bases and J by 5 bases, and 12 bases separated the two germline ends. Germline lookup yields CDR1 SGDLS and CDR2 YYNGEE. The CDR3 is made up of 13 amino acids. The CDR3 region has the DNA TGTGCCAGCAGCCGAACAGGGACGGAGACCCAGTACTTC. Translating gives CASSRTGTETQYF.

As regards this clonotype: An end of the junction differs from the germline gene, which may be a read error. This rearrangement joins TRBV5-1 to TRBJ2-1; D is uncertain. The CDR3 is made up of 16 amino acids. Germline loops: CDR1 SGHRS, CDR2 YFSETQ. CDR3: CASGLGGGLDFYEQFF. The CDR3 coding sequence is TGCGCCAGCGGCTTAGGTGGCGGTCTGGATTTCTATGAGCAGTTCTTC. The full variable domain, in which reference TRBV5-1 and TRBJ2-1 provide the parts outside the CDR3, is KAGVTQTPRYLIKTRGQQVTLSCSPISGHRSVSWYQQTPGQGLQFLFEYFSETQRNKGNFPGRFSGRQFSNSRSEMNVSTLELGDSALYLCASGLGGGLDFYEQFFGPGTRLTVL.

This chain connects TRBV12-3 or TRBV12-4 to TRBJ2-3; D is undetermined. The germline V and J ends were trimmed by 5 bases and 7 bases, with 10 bases remaining between them. The CDR3 loop spans 12 amino acids. CDR3 protein: CASSPLGNTQYF. For the CDR3, the DNA is TGTGCCAGCAGTCCCTTGGGTAATACGCAGTATTTT.

On this clonotype itself: At one end, the junction sequence differs from germline, possibly due to a read error. The chain joins TRBV5-1 to TRBJ2-7; 7 positions match TRBD2. Germline V gene sequence: CDR1 SGHRS, CDR2 YFSETQ. The CDR3 length is 14 residues. The CDR3 nucleotides are TGCGCCAGCACCTTGAGCGGGGCTTCCTACGAGCAGTACTTC. Translated: CASTLSGASYEQYF.

The chain carries TRBV29-1 and TRBJ1-2; a possible D gene is TRBD1 (5 bases). V gave up 3 bases and J gave up 8 bases, with 19 bases separating them. The CDR3 sequence is 14 residues long. Germline V gene sequence: CDR1 SQVTM, CDR2 ANQGSEA. The CDR3 DNA reads TGCAGCGTTGATGTTATGGGGCAGTTCGAGGGCTACACCTTC. Translated: CSVDVMGQFEGYTF.

This clonotype was seen just once. V and J are TRBV5-1 and TRBJ2-7, with 8 bases identical to TRBD1. Per the germline V gene, CDR1 is SGHRS and CDR2 is YFSETQ. V trimming: 1 base; J trimming: 6 bases; junction bases outside the gene matches: 6. The CDR3 spans 14 residues. The CDR3 loop reads CASSLTAGGGEQYF. The CDR3 DNA reads TGCGCCAGCAGCTTGACAGCAGGGGGCGGCGAGCAGTACTTC.

This sequence joins TRBV12-3 or TRBV12-4 and TRBJ2-5; D is unclear. This CDR3 region has 12 residues. The V end lost 4 bases, the J end lost 13 bases, and 16 bases lay between the germline ends. CDR3 loop: CASSSPARIGYF. The CDR3 DNA reads as TGTGCCAGCAGTTCCCCGGCCAGGATCGGGTACTTC.

A single count supports this clonotype. The chain couples TRBV20-1 to TRBJ1-1; D ambiguous. V was cut by 6 bases and J by 3 bases, with 11 bases left in between. The CDR3 runs to 12 residues. The germline CDR1 and CDR2 sequences are DFQATT and SNEGSKA (reference sequence). CDR3 bases: TGCAGTGCCCGAAGGTGGGACACTGAAGCTTTCTTT. Translation gives CSARRWDTEAFF.